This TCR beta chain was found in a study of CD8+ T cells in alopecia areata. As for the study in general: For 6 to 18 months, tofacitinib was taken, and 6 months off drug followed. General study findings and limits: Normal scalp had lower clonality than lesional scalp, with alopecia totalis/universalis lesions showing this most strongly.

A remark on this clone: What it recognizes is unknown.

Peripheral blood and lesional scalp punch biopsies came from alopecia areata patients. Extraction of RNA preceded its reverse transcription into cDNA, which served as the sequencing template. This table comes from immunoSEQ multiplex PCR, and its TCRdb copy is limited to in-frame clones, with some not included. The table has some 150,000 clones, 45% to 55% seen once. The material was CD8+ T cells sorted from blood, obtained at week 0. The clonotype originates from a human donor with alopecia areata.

The CDR3 reads CASSEAGAYSNQPQHF. For the CDR3, the DNA is TGTGCCAGCAGTGAAGCGGGAGCTTATAGCAATCAGCCCCAGCATTTT. The chain employs TRBV6-1 and TRBJ1-5; D gene uncertain. The germline gives CDR1 MNHNS, CDR2 SASEGT. V was cut by 0 bases and J by 0 bases, with 9 bases left in between. This CDR3 has 16 amino acids.